A single sample gave rise to the 17 T cell receptor beta chains below, sequenced in a study of breast tumors, draining lymph nodes, adjacent tissues. A single record per CDR3 protein comes from TCRdb applying MiXCR to the multiplex PCR reads. The sample shows 60,000 to 75,000 distinct CDR3 sequences, around three fifths of them seen only once. Specimen: breast tumor tissue. Receptors originate from a female donor with breast cancer. Some clones in this sample may be carry-over from other donors' samples.

Points on this clonotype: A junction boundary mismatches the germline segment, possibly from a read error. V and J are TRBV7-2 and TRBJ1-5; perhaps TRBD1 as D (5 bases). The length of the CDR3 is 15 residues. CDR1 SGHTA and CDR2 FQGNSA come from the germline V gene. The CDR3 bases are TGCGCCAGCAGCTTGGAAGGGAGGGGAAACACCATACAGCATTTT. Translation: CASSLEGRGNTIQHF.

This clonotype was observed at least ten times. This chain joins TRBV12-3 or TRBV12-4 and TRBJ2-1, with unresolved D. V lost 4 bases and J 8 bases, leaving 9 bases between the germline ends. The CDR3 is 12 residues long. The CDR3 DNA reads as TGTGCCAGCAGTTCCTACATGGATGAGCAGTTCTTC. Protein product: CASSSYMDEQFF.

This clonotype appeared many times. CDR3 amino acids: CAWNWFSGEQNEQFF. The CDR3 DNA follows: TGTGCCTGGAACTGGTTTAGCGGGGAGCAAAATGAGCAGTTCTTC. The gene calls are TRBV30 and TRBJ2-1, with TRBD2 matching over 8 bases. The germline V gene has CDR1 GTSNPN and CDR2 SVGIG (reference sequence). The CDR3 sequence is 15 residues long. Trimming cost V 4 bases and J 7 bases; bases outside gene matches: 12.

This sequence joins TRBV10-2 and TRBJ1-6; 11 positions match TRBD1. The J segment lost 7 bases and the V segment lost 0 bases, leaving 5 bases of the junction unmatched. Per the germline V gene, CDR1 is WSHSY and CDR2 is SAAADI. This CDR3 spans 17 amino acids. CDR3 DNA sequence: TGCGCCAGCAGTGAGTCCAGGACAGGGGGCTGGAATTCACCCCTCCACTTT. Protein product: CASSESRTGGWNSPLHF.

In DNA, the CDR3 is TGTGCCAGCAGCCCACCTGGACAGGGGTCTTTCTCTAGCAATCAGCCCCAGCATTTT. Its protein is CASSPPGQGSFSSNQPQHF. J is TRBJ1-5 and V is TRBV2; 9 bases agree with TRBD1. Per germline, CDR1 SNHLY and CDR2 FYNNEI. The CDR3 sequence is 19 residues long. V lost 6 bases and J lost 0; bases outside the gene matches: 15.

This clonotype was counted many times. The limits of the CDR3 on the DNA are not certain, so only TCRdb's listed CDR3 is given. This chain links TRBV5-5 with TRBJ2-7; TRBD2, the table's D call, lacks a check against the DNA. Germline values: CDR1 SGHKS, CDR2 YYEKEE (reference sequence). The CDR3 is 16 residues long, counting both termini. CDR3 sequence: CASSFYICSAGREQYF.

On this clonotype: As the CDR3 is not closed by the conserved phenylalanine or tryptophan, this likely results from a read error. V usage is TRBV7-8 and J usage is TRBJ2-7; the D is unclear. Germline CDR1 reads SGHVS; CDR2 reads FQNEAQ. The length of the CDR3 is 14 residues. V was trimmed by 0 bases and J by 3 bases, leaving 9 bases between them. The CDR3 reads CASSLASTIYEQYH. Here the CDR3 DNA reads TGTGCCAGCAGCTTAGCGTCCACTATCTACGAGCAGTACCAC.

In this sample, this clonotype turned up a few times. The V gene is TRBV24-1, the J gene TRBJ1-2, with D maybe TRBD1 (5 bases). Looked up from germline, CDR1 is KGHDR and CDR2 is SFDVKD. The CDR3 loop spans 13 amino acids. V lost 4 bases and J lost 8, with 13 bases in between. The CDR3 reads CATSDPTGGGYTF. As DNA, the CDR3 is TGTGCCACCAGTGACCCGACCGGGGGAGGCTACACCTTC.

The V call is TRBV6-4, the J call TRBJ2-2, with D unresolved. The germline V gene has CDR1 MRHNA and CDR2 SNTAGT. Trimming removed 9 bases from V and 8 bases from J, with 4 bases in between. The CDR3 covers 9 residues. CDR3 sequence (DNA): TGTGCCAGGAGGGGGGAGCTGTTTTTT. Its translation is CARRGELFF.

This clonotype was recorded many times. This chain links TRBV9 with TRBJ2-1; tentatively, D is TRBD2 (6 bases). Germline V lookup: CDR1 SGDLS, CDR2 YYNGEE. V lost 0 bases and J lost 5, with 12 bases in between. The CDR3 spans 15 residues. This chain's CDR3 is CASSVEGLPHNEQFF. The CDR3 coding sequence is TGTGCCAGCAGCGTAGAAGGACTACCTCACAATGAGCAGTTCTTC.

Details on this clonotype: The missing conserved phenylalanine or tryptophan at the end of this CDR3 makes a read error likely. V and J are TRBV4-1 and TRBJ2-3; 10 bases align to TRBD2. The V gene's germline CDR1 is MGHRA and CDR2 YSYEKL. Trimming took 0 bases from V and 6 from J; bases not matched to a gene: 15. The CDR3 is 19 amino acids. In nucleotides, the CDR3 is TGCGCCAGCAGCCAAGATCCACCGGGGCTAGCGGGAGCGGCTGATACGCAGTATCTT. Translated, it gives CASSQDPPGLAGAADTQYL.

This clonotype was found once. The rearrangement uses TRBV11-1 and TRBJ1-6, with TRBD1 matching 8 bases. The CDR3 length is 19 residues. The trim removed 4 bases at V and 8 bases at J, leaving 19 bases unmatched. The germline CDR1 and CDR2 sequences are SGHAT and FQDESV (reference sequence). The CDR3 loop is CASSSAYTQTGEPDSPLHF. CDR3 coding DNA: TGTGCCAGCAGCTCAGCCTATACGCAGACAGGGGAACCGGATTCACCCCTCCACTTT.

This clonotype was seen at least ten times. This CDR3 reads CAWSVGTGVQGYTF. CDR3 DNA: TGTGCCTGGAGTGTCGGGACAGGCGTACAGGGCTACACCTTC. The chain is built from TRBV30 and TRBJ1-2, with TRBD1 identical over 8 bases. Germline CDR1 reads GTSNPN; CDR2 reads SVGIG (reference sequence). Trimming removed 0 bases from V and 8 bases from J; junction bases left unmatched: 8. CDR3 length equals 14 residues.

The V and J genes are TRBV7-8 and TRBJ2-1, with 12 positions matching TRBD2. Germline V gives CDR1 SGHVS, CDR2 FQNEAQ. J was trimmed by 6 bases and V by 0 bases; bases with no gene match: 9. This CDR3 has 18 residues. DNA for the CDR3: TGTGCCAGCAGCTTAGCGAGAGGACTAGCGGGACGAGTCAATGAGCAGTTCTTC. Translated, it gives CASSLARGLAGRVNEQFF.

The rearrangement joins TRBV30 to TRBJ2-4, with TRBD2 matching 9 bases. CDR1 GTSNPN and CDR2 SVGIG come from the germline V gene (reference sequence). The CDR3 contains 14 residues. CDR3 sequence reads: CALRSGSIENIQYF. The CDR3 region has the DNA TGTGCGCTTCGTAGCGGGAGTATTGAAAACATTCAGTACTTC.

This chain links TRBV20-1 with TRBJ2-3, with TRBD1 matching 8 bases. Germline CDR1 reads DFQATT; CDR2 reads SNEGSKA (reference sequence). The CDR3 runs to 13 residues. The V gene end was trimmed by 5 bases and the J gene end by 5 bases; junction bases not matched to a gene: 6. The CDR3 region has the DNA TGCAGTGCTTTCCCCGGGACAGGAGATACGCAGTATTTT. Protein sequence: CSAFPGTGDTQYF.

This chain links TRBV5-1 with TRBJ2-3, with 10 bases fitting TRBD2. The germline CDR1 and CDR2 sequences are SGHRS and YFSETQ. Germline trimming cut 5 bases from V and 4 bases from J; bases unmatched to any gene: 4. The CDR3 length is 14 residues. CDR3 amino acids: CASSRAGGPDTQYF. The CDR3 bases are TGCGCCAGCAGTCGAGCGGGGGGGCCAGATACGCAGTATTTT.